Following are 16 T cell receptor beta chains from one sample sequenced in a study of blood T cell repertoires in COVID-19. Profiled with immunoSEQ multiplex PCR; TCRdb holds only in-frame clones, not every one. The data show some 300,000 clones, roughly 90% seen once. The sequencing sample was made of PBMCs or T cells enriched from blood (not recorded which). The receptors come from a woman younger than 45 who had recovered from COVID-19.

The chain recombines TRBV7-8 with TRBJ2-1; the D gene is possibly TRBD1 (6 bases). The CDR3 is made up of 13 amino acids. V lost 3 bases and J 9 bases, leaving 12 bases between the germline ends. Germline-derived CDR1 and CDR2 are SGHVS and FQNEAQ. The CDR3 spells CASSFSTGSEQFF. CDR3 DNA: TGTGCCAGCAGCTTTTCTACAGGGAGTGAGCAGTTCTTC.

The rearrangement joins TRBV29-1 to TRBJ1-1, with TRBD1 identical over 8 bases. CDR3 length equals 12 residues. Trimming at V came to 4 bases and at J to 6 bases, leaving 4 bases not matched to a gene. Germline CDR1 and CDR2: SQVTM and ANQGSEA. The CDR3 DNA sequence: TGCAGCGTTGCAGGGACAGGTCCTGAAGCTTTCTTT. Amino acid sequence: CSVAGTGPEAFF.

This clone was counted once. Other DNA sequences in this specimen translate into the identical CDR3. The J gene is TRBJ1-2, the V gene TRBV28; possible D gene TRBD1, 6 bases. Germline CDR1 MDHEN, CDR2 SYDVKM. V was trimmed by 2 bases and J by 4 bases, leaving 8 bases between them. The length of the CDR3 is 13 residues. CDR3: CASSLRTAYGYTF. The CDR3 DNA follows: TGTGCCAGCAGTTTAAGGACAGCCTATGGCTACACCTTC.

In regard to this clone: This specimen includes other DNA sequences encoding the same CDR3. The CDR3 loop reads CASSLAANYGYTF. In DNA, the CDR3 is TGTGCCAGCAGTTTGGCGGCAAACTATGGCTACACCTTC. The chain has TRBV27 and TRBJ1-2, with no clear D. This CDR3 is 13 amino acids long. Germline CDR1 MNHEY, CDR2 SMNVEV (reference sequence). Trimming stripped 3 bases from V and 2 bases from J, with 7 bases between.

This CDR3 reads CASSYSVGAGYEKLFF. Here the CDR3 DNA reads TGTGCCAGCAGTTACTCCGTAGGTGCGGGTTATGAAAAACTGTTTTTT. The J gene is TRBJ1-4, the V gene TRBV6-5, with no clear D. From germline, CDR1 is MNHEY and CDR2 SVGAGI. Trimming removed 0 bases from V and 6 bases from J, with 14 bases in between. CDR3 length: 16 amino acids.

This chain joins TRBV7-3 and TRBJ1-3; 7 bases match TRBD1. Germline V gene lookup returns CDR1 SGHTA and CDR2 FQGTGA. There are 16 residues in the CDR3. V shed 5 bases and J 0 bases; nucleotides not matched to a gene: 7. CDR3 loop: CASSPTGAHSGNTIYF. CDR3 sequence (DNA): TGTGCCAGCAGCCCTACAGGGGCACACTCTGGAAACACCATATATTTT.

The chain links TRBV28 to TRBJ1-2, with 8 bases matching TRBD1. Germline lookup yields CDR1 MDHEN and CDR2 SYDVKM. The CDR3 is made up of 14 amino acids. Trimming at V came to 4 bases and at J to 8 bases, leaving 9 bases not matched to a gene. The chain's CDR3 is CASSSPGQVTGYTF. The DNA for the CDR3 is TGTGCCAGCAGTTCCCCGGGACAGGTAACCGGCTACACCTTC.

The V call is TRBV28, the J call TRBJ1-6, with D uncertain. The ends were cut back, 5 bases at V and 0 bases at J, with 8 bases in the middle. The CDR3 covers 15 residues. Germline loops: CDR1 MDHEN, CDR2 SYDVKM. The CDR3 region is CASSGGSSYNSPLHF. The CDR3 DNA follows: TGTGCCAGCAGTGGAGGGAGCTCCTATAATTCACCCCTCCACTTT.

The chain recombines TRBV2 with TRBJ2-2; the D gene is possibly TRBD2 (5 bases). V was cut by 7 bases and J by 2 bases, with 11 bases left in between. The CDR3 is 14 residues long. Germline lookup yields CDR1 SNHLY and CDR2 FYNNEI. CDR3 DNA: TGTGCCAGCACCAGCGGAGCTAACACCGGGGAGCTGTTTTTT. Translating gives CASTSGANTGELFF.

The chain couples TRBV7-2 to TRBJ1-5; D is undetermined. The CDR3 sequence is 13 residues long. V gave up 4 bases and J gave up 1 base, with 5 bases separating them. Germline V gene lookup returns CDR1 SGHTA and CDR2 FQGNSA. The CDR3, as DNA: TGTGCCAGCAGCTGGGCGAGCAATCAGCCCCAGCATTTT. It is translated as CASSWASNQPQHF.

The gene calls are TRBV2 and TRBJ2-5; 15 nucleotides line up with TRBD2. Germline trimming cut 4 bases from V and 5 bases from J; bases unmatched to any gene: 5. The CDR3 has 16 amino acids. Germline assignment: CDR1 SNHLY and CDR2 FYNNEI. The CDR3 sequence is CASSVGLAGGRETQYF. The CDR3 DNA reads TGTGCCAGCAGTGTGGGACTAGCGGGGGGCAGGGAGACCCAGTACTTC. Supplemented by reference TRBV2 and TRBJ2-5, the full variable domain reads EPEVTQTPSHQVTQMGQEVILRCVPISNHLYFYWYRQILGQKVEFLVSFYNNEISEKSEIFDDQFSVERPDGSNFTLKIRSTKLEDSAMYFCASSVGLAGGRETQYFGPGTRLLVL.

V gene TRBV4-1 combines with J gene TRBJ2-1; a possible D gene is TRBD2 (6 bases). The CDR3 loop spans 14 amino acids. V lost 1 base and J 3 bases, leaving 7 bases between the germline ends. Germline assignment: CDR1 MGHRA and CDR2 YSYEKL. The CDR3 coding sequence is TGCGCCAGCAGCCAAGGCGGGGTCTACAATGAGCAGTTCTTC. It is translated as CASSQGGVYNEQFF.

The rearrangement joins TRBV5-1 to TRBJ1-3; unclear D gene. Germline V gene lookup returns CDR1 SGHRS and CDR2 YFSETQ. V was shortened by 0 bases and J by 0 bases, with 10 bases between the two germline ends. The CDR3 is made up of 16 amino acids. This CDR3 reads CASSLGVANSGNTIYF. The CDR3 DNA reads as TGCGCCAGCAGCTTGGGTGTCGCTAACTCTGGAAACACCATATATTTT.

The rearrangement uses TRBV7-9 and TRBJ2-7; 8 bases align to TRBD2. V dropped 6 bases and J dropped 1; count of bases not matched to a gene: 5. The germline CDR1 and CDR2 sequences are SEHNR and FQNEAQ (reference sequence). The CDR3 totals 14 residues. The DNA of the CDR3 is TGTGCCAGCAGTATTAGCGGGATATCCTACGAGCAGTACTTC. As protein: CASSISGISYEQYF.

This rearrangement joins TRBV3-1 (or the pseudogene TRBV3-2) to TRBJ1-2; tentative D call: TRBD1 (5 bases). Per germline, CDR1 LGHDT and CDR2 YNNKEL (reference sequence). The V end lost 3 bases, the J end lost 5 bases, and 16 bases lay between the germline ends. CDR3 size: 15 residues. DNA for the CDR3: TGTGCCAGCAGCCATTCGGGCAGGGTGGCGTATGGCTACACCTTC. This gives the protein CASSHSGRVAYGYTF.

This clone was picked up a small number of times. This chain links TRBV4-3 with TRBJ1-1; perhaps TRBD1 as D (5 bases). V gave up 3 bases and J gave up 5 bases, with 16 bases separating them. Germline CDR1 and CDR2: LGHNA and YSLEER. The CDR3 has 15 residues. CDR3 amino acids: CASSQEFGGGTEAFF. Here the CDR3 DNA reads TGCGCCAGCAGCCAGGAATTCGGGGGAGGGACTGAAGCTTTCTTT.